This T cell receptor (beta chain) was recovered during a study of glioma-infiltrating T cells after dendritic cell vaccination (dated by TCRdb to 2016 to 2017). In the study overall: The cohort included 15 or so glioblastoma patients drawn from Phase I and II dendritic cell vaccination trials, of whom 9 were newly diagnosed and 6 had recurrent disease. Deep sequencing of TCR beta CDR3 regions was used to quantify tumor-infiltrating lymphocyte content and compare tumor and blood repertoires in dendritic cell-vaccinated glioblastoma patients. Autologous tumor lysate-pulsed dendritic cell vaccination was administered to the patients between about 2003 and 2012. TCR sequencing metrics, including TIL content and tumor-blood repertoire overlap, were correlated with survival after dendritic cell vaccination. To make the vaccine, monocyte-derived dendritic cells were cultured for under eight days with IL-4 and GM-CSF and then pulsed overnight with autologous tumor lysate. Patients received three intradermal dendritic cell vaccine injections at biweekly intervals in the arm below the axilla.

Details on this clone: Its antigen is currently not known. Per-nucleotide qualities are absent, and no much larger clonotype sits a single base away.

Overall results and qualifications from the work: TCR clonality showed no direct relationship with survival, which suggests that a diverse polyclonal response may be important. The cohort was small and heterogeneous, with few patients having full blood and tumor sets and even fewer initial-recurrent tumor pairs. The TCR overlap response model with three groups was called speculative and said to need prospective validation. Higher estimated pretreatment TIL content predicted longer time to progression and overall survival after dendritic cell vaccination.

CDR1 and CDR2 are read off the germline V gene as SGHRS and YFSETQ. Clipping removes 2 bases from V and 1 base from J, with 6 as the unmatched junction base count. From cysteine to phenylalanine, the CDR3 is 15 amino acids long. This entry keeps only the CDR3 DNA: 45 bases, framed from base 1. The immunoSEQ assay amplified TCRB CDR3 regions from about 2 micrograms of genomic DNA, or from all available DNA when less than that amount was available. The multiplex PCR relied on 60 forward primers for TCR V beta segments and 13 reverse primers for J beta segments. To estimate reads per starting template, synthetic control templates were spiked into each sample at limiting dilution. The Illumina HiSeq System generated 87 bp sequencing reads. Per the original workflow: To remove PCR and sequencing errors, closely related sequences were merged with a nearest neighbor algorithm. TCR overlap was defined as the percentage of unique tumor TCR beta sequences that were also found in the peripheral blood of the same patient. Sourced from immuneACCESS, this table was stored by TCRdb with only in-frame sequences that have V and J called. A share of the clones is absent; for the studies checked, an unresolved V gene accounts for under half, and the remainder has no known explanation. The DNA was the basis for D and trimming; V, J and clone size are from that table. This sample lists about 87,000 clones; roughly four fifths were detected once. The biggest ten clones account for less than 7.5% of the sample.

According to the study, the label for this sample's time point signals: after dendritic cell vaccination, including at tumor progression/relapse. Patients were selected for having adequate residual fresh-frozen tumor tissue and more than two years of available survival data. Molecular status otherwise varied across the glioblastoma patients, but none of them carried an isocitrate dehydrogenase mutation. PBMC were collected before vaccination, two weeks after the third vaccination, and at tumor progression if tumor progression occurred. Genomic DNA was extracted with the Qiagen DNeasy Blood extraction Kit.

The starting material was blood, obtained after dendritic cell vaccination. The TCR was taken from a human donor with glioblastoma. The sequence links TRBV5-1 to TRBJ2-7, and 7 junctional nucleotides match TRBD1. The CDR3 region reads CASSFIPGQSYEQYF. The DNA reads as follows: TGCGCCAGCAGCTTTATTCCGGGACAGTCCTACGAGCAGTACTTC.